This T cell receptor (beta chain) comes out of a study of blood T cell repertoires in COVID-19. Background on the study: Italy, Spain and the United States were the sources of the convalescent and acute COVID-19 samples. The analysed material was cDNA or gDNA that came from T cells, B-cell-depleted T cells, or PBMCs.

Germline V CDR1 and CDR2: LNHDA, SQIVND (reference sequence). V was pared by 5 bases and J by 2 bases, with 16 bases between. The CDR3 is 16 residues long. TCRdb's copy holds only in-frame clones and misses some; the assay was immunoSEQ multiplex PCR. Among over 85,000 clones listed, more than 75% were seen once. Sequenced sample: peripheral blood. The sequence was obtained from a man aged 45-65 years with active or convalescent COVID-19. The V and J genes are TRBV19 and TRBJ1-5, with D maybe TRBD1 (6 bases). For the CDR3, the DNA is TGTGCCAGTAGTTCACAGGGCGGGGGAGGCAATCAGCCCCAGCATTTT. It codes for CASSSQGGGGNQPQHF. Full variable domain (remainder filled in from reference TRBV19 and TRBJ1-5): DGGITQSPKYLFRKEGQNVTLSCEQNLNHDAMYWYRQDPGQGLRLIYYSQIVNDFQKGDIAEGYSVSREKKESFPLTVTSAQKNPTAFYLCASSSQGGGGNQPQHFGDGTRLSIL.